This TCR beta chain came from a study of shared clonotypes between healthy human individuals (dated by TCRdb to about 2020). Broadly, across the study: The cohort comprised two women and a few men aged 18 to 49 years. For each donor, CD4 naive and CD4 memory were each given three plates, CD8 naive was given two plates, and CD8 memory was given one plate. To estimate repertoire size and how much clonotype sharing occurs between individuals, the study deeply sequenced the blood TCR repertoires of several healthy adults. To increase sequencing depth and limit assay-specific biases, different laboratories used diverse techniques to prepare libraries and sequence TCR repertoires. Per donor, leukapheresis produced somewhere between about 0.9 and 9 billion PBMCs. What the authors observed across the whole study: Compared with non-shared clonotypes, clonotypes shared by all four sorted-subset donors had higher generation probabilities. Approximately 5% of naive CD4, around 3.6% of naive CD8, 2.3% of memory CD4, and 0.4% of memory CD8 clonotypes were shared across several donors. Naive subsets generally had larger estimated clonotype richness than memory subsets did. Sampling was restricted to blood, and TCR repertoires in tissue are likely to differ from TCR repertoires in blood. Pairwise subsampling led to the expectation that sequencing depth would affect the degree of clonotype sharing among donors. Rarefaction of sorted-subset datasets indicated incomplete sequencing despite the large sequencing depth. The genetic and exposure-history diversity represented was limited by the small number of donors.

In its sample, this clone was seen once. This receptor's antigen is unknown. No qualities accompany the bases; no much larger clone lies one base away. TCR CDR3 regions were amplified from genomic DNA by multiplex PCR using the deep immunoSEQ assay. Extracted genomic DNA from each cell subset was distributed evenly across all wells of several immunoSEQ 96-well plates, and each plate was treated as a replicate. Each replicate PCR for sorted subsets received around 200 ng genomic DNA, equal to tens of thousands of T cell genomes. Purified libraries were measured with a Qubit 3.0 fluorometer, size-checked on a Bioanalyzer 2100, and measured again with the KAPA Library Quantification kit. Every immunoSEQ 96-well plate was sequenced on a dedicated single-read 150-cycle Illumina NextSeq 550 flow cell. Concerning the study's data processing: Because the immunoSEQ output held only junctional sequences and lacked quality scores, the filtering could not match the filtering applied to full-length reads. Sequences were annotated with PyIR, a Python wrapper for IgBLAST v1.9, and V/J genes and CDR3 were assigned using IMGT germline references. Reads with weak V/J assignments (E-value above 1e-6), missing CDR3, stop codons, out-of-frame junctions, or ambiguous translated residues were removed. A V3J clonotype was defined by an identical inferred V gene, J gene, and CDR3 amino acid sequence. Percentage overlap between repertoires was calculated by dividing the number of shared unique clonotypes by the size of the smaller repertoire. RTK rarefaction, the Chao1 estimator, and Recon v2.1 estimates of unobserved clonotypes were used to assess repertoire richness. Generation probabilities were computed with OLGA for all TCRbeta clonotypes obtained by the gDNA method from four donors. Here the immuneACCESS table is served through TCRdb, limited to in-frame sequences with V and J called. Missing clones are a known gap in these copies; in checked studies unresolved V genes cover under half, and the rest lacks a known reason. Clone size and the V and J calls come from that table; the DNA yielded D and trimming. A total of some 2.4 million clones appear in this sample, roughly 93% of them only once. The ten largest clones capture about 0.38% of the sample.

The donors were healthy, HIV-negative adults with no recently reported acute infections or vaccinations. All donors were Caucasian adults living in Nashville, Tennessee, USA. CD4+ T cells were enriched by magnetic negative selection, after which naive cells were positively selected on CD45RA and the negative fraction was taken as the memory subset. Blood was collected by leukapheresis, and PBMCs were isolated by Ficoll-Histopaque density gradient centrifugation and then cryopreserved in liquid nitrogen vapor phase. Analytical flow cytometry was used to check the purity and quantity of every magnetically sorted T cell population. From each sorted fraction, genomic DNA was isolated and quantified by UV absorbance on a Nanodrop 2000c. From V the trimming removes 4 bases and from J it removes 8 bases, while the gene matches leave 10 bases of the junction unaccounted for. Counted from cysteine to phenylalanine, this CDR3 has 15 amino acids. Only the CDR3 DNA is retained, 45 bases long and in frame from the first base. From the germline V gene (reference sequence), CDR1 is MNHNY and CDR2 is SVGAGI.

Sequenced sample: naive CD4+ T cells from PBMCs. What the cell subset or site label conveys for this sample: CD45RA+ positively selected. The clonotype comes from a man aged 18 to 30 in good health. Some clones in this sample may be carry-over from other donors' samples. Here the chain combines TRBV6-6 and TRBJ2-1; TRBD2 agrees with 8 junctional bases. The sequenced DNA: TGTGCCAGCAGTTCTCCGGGACTAGGTTTGCATGAGCAGTTCTTC. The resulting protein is CASSSPGLGLHEQFF.